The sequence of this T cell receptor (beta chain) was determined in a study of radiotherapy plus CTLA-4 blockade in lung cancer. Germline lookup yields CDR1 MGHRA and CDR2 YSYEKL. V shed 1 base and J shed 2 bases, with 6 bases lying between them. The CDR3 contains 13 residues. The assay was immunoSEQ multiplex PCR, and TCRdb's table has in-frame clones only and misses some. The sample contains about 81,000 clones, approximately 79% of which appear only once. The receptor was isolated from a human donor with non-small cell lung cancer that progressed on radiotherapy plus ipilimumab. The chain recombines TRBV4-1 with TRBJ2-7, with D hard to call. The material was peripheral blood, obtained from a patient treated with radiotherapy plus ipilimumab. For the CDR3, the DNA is TGCGCCAGCAGCCAAGGTCCACCCTACGAGCAGTACTTC. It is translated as CASSQGPPYEQYF.